This TCR beta chain was identified in a study of blood T cell repertoires in COVID-19. Across the study: T cells, B-cell-depleted T cells, or PBMCs supplied cDNA or gDNA.

The table came from immunoSEQ multiplex PCR; TCRdb's copy has only in-frame clones and leaves some out. This table holds fewer than 400,000 clones, under 95% found once. Participant reports of clinical history set cohort assignment. The germline V gene encodes CDR1 MRHNA and CDR2 SNTAGT. The CDR3 length is 17 residues. With 8 bases removed from V and 1 base from J, the gap between germline ends came to 21 bases. This rearrangement joins TRBV6-4 to TRBJ1-5; D is unclear. This TCR was sampled from a woman aged 25 to 39 who had recovered from COVID-19. What was sequenced was PBMCs or T cells enriched from blood (not recorded which). Here the CDR3 reads CASGSLGPGVSNQPQHF. The CDR3, as DNA: TGTGCCAGCGGATCTCTTGGGCCCGGGGTAAGCAATCAGCCCCAGCATTTT.